The entry that follows covers one TCR beta chain sequence. Its specificity is unknown. The identical CDR3 is also encoded by other nucleotide sequences in the sample. The entry originates in a study of shared clonotypes between healthy human individuals. The germline V and J ends were trimmed by 3 bases and 2 bases, with 6 bases remaining between them. The CDR3 contains 13 residues. CDR1 is LNHDA, CDR2 SQIVND, per germline (reference sequence). Study-wide results and caveats: Even with large depth, rarefaction showed that sorted-subset sequencing was incomplete. Exclusively blood specimens were collected; tissue repertoires likely differ.

The repertoire was sequenced with immunoSEQ multiplex PCR; TCRdb's copy has only in-frame clones and lacks some. The repertoire includes millions of clones, 90% to 95% of them detected once, and about 0.39% sits in the top ten. This receptor was taken from a man younger than 30 in good health. Some clones in this sample may be carry-over from other donors' samples. V usage is TRBV19 and J usage is TRBJ2-3; D is uncertain. Sequencing was performed on naive CD4+ T cells from PBMCs. Subset specified: CD45RA+ positively selected. This CDR3 is CASSIWATDTQYF. The CDR3 nucleotides are TGTGCCAGTAGTATTTGGGCCACAGATACGCAGTATTTT.